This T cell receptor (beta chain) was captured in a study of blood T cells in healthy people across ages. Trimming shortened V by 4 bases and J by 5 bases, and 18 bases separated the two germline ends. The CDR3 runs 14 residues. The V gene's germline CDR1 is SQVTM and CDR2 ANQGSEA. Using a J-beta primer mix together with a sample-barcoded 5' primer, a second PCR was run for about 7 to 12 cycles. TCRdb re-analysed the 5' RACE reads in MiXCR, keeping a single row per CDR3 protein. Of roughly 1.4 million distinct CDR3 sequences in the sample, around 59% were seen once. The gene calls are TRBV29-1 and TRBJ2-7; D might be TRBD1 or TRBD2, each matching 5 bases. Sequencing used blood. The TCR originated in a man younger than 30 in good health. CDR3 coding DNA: TGCAGCGTTGTGGGTCGGGGCAGGGCGCACGAGCAGTACTTC. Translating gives CSVVGRGRAHEQYF.